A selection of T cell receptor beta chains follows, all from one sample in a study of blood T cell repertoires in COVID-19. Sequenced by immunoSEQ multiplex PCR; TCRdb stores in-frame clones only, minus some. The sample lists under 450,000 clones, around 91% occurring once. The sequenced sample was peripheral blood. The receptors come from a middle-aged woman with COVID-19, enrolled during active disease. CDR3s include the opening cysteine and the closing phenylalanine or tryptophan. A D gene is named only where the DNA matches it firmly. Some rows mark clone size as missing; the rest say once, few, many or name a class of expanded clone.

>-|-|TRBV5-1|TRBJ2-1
TGCGCCAGCAGCACGGGACTTCTCAATGAGCAGTTCTTC
CASSTGLLNEQFF
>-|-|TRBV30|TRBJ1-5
TGTGCCTGGAGTGTACAAGAAGATCAGCCCCAGCATTTT
CAWSVQEDQPQHF
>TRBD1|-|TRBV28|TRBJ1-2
TGTGCCAGCAGTACTGTCCCGGGACAGGGATCTAACTATGGCTACACCTTC
CASSTVPGQGSNYGYTF
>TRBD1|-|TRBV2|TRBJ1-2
TGTGCCAGCAGTGTGGACAGGAGGGCGGTTAGTGGCTACACCTTC
CASSVDRRAVSGYTF
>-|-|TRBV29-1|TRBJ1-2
TGCAGCGTTGTGTCGCGGCGTGGCTACACCTTC
CSVVSRRGYTF
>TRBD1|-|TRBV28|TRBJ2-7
TGTGCCAGCAGTCAGACAGGGGCTATCTACGAGCAGTACTTC
CASSQTGAIYEQYF
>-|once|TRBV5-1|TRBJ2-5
TGCGCCAGCAGCTTGGACGGCGGCAGGGGAGAGACCCAGTACTTC
CASSLDGGRGETQYF
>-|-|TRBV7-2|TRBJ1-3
TGTGCCAGCAGCTTAGACGGGGGGCCTGGAAACACCATATATTTT
CASSLDGGPGNTIYF
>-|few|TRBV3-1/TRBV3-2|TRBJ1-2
TGTGCCAGCAGCCCAGGGCATGGCTACACCTTC
CASSPGHGYTF
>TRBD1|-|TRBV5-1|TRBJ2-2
TGCGCCAGCAGCTTGGAACAGGGGCTCACCGGGGAGCTGTTTTTT
CASSLEQGLTGELFF
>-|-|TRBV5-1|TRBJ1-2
TGCGCCAGCAGCTCCAGGGATGGGATGGTACCTTACTATGGCTACACCTTC
CASSSRDGMVPYYGYTF
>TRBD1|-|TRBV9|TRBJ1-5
TGTGCCAGCAGCGAGAGGGGGCGTCAGCCCCAGCATTTT
CASSERGRQPQHF
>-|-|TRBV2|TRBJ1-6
TGTGCCAGCAGTGGGGGACTGACGAGCTCCTATAATTCACCCCTCCACTTT
CASSGGLTSSYNSPLHF
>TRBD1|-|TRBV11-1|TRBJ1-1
TGTGCCAGCAGCCGACAGGGAGTAGCTTTCTTT
CASSRQGVAFF
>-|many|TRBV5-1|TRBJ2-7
TGCGCCAGCAGCTCCGGGAGATTCTACGAGCAGTACTTC
CASSSGRFYEQYF
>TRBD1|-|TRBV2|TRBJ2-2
TGTGCCAGCAGTTTTTCCCGGACAGGGAACACCGGGGAGCTGTTTTTT
CASSFSRTGNTGELFF
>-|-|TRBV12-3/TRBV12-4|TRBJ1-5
TGTGCCAGCAGAACAGGGTATCAGCCCCAGCATTTT
CASRTGYQPQHF
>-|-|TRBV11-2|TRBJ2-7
TGTGCCAGCAGCTTAGTCCCGGACAGATCCTACGAGCAGTACTTC
CASSLVPDRSYEQYF
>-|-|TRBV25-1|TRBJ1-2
TGTGCCAGCAGTGAGCGGGGAACATCCTATGGCTACACCTTC
CASSERGTSYGYTF
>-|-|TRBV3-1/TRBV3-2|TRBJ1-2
TGTGCCAGCAGCCAACTCCAGGCCCTCTATGGCTACACCTTC
CASSQLQALYGYTF
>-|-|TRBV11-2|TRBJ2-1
TGTGCCAGCAGCGTGTTTCGCGAGAATGAGCAGTTCTTC
CASSVFRENEQFF
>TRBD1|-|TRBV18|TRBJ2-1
TGTGCCAGCTCACCCGGGACAGGCAATGAGCAGTTCTTC
CASSPGTGNEQFF
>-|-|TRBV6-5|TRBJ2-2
TGTGCCAGCAGTTACTCGAGGGTTAACACCGGGGAGCTGTTTTTT
CASSYSRVNTGELFF